Below, 22 T cell receptor beta chains from the same sample are listed, as sequenced in a study of shared clonotypes between healthy human individuals. TCRdb's table, derived via immunoSEQ multiplex PCR, lists solely in-frame clones and lacks some. This sample carries approximately 320,000 clones, around 87% of them seen once, and the ten largest clones take around 15%. The material sequenced was memory CD8+ T cells sorted from blood. This sample's subset: CD45RO+ cells pooled with CCR7-negative TemRA cells. The receptors stem from a man aged 18 to 30 in good health.

A remark on this clone: Other DNA variants within this sample encode the same CDR3. The chain recombines TRBV9 with TRBJ2-1, with a tentative D call TRBD1 (6 bases). Deletions cut 0 bases from V and 1 base from J, with 8 bases between. Germline loops: CDR1 SGDLS, CDR2 YYNGEE. The CDR3 contains 15 residues. CDR3 bases: TGTGCCAGCAGCGTAGAGGGGGTTTCCTACAATGAGCAGTTCTTC. Translation: CASSVEGVSYNEQFF.

V usage is TRBV7-6 and J usage is TRBJ2-1; TRBD2 agrees at 8 bases. Per the germline V gene, CDR1 is SGHVS and CDR2 is FNYEAQ. The CDR3 is 15 amino acids. The junction had 5 bases not matched to a gene; V was cut back by 5 bases and J by 2 bases. CDR3 region: CASSPPGGAYNEQFF. CDR3 nucleotides: TGTGCCAGCAGCCCCCCGGGGGGGGCCTACAATGAGCAGTTCTTC.

This sequence joins TRBV25-1 and TRBJ2-7, with a weak D call TRBD1 (5 bases). The germline V gene encodes CDR1 MGHDK and CDR2 SYGVNS. The CDR3 consists of 17 residues. Between the trimmed V and J ends, which lost 3 bases and 0 bases, there was a span of 18 bases. In DNA form, the CDR3 reads TGTGCCAGCAGTGATTCGACAGCTATGGACCTCTCCTACGAGCAGTACTTC. It yields the protein CASSDSTAMDLSYEQYF.

The V and J genes are TRBV27 and TRBJ2-2; D is uncertain. Germline CDR1 MNHEY, CDR2 SMNVEV (reference sequence). CDR3 length: 14 amino acids. With 1 base removed from V and 2 bases from J, the gap between germline ends came to 5 bases. The CDR3 here is CASSLLANTGELFF. As DNA, the CDR3 is TGTGCCAGCAGTTTATTAGCCAACACCGGGGAGCTGTTTTTT.

The chain joins TRBV6-1 to TRBJ2-1; D is unclear. Per germline, CDR1 MNHNS and CDR2 SASEGT. The CDR3 has 16 residues. Trimming left V 1 base short and J 2 bases short, with 12 bases between. CDR3 in amino acids: CASSEDASFTYNEQFF. In nucleotides, the CDR3 is TGTGCCAGCAGTGAAGATGCTAGTTTTACCTACAATGAGCAGTTCTTC.

V gene TRBV5-1 combines with J gene TRBJ2-7; 10 positions match TRBD1. Germline CDR1 is SGHRS and CDR2 is YFSETQ. Trimming cost V 3 bases and J 2 bases; bases outside gene matches: 5. There are 15 residues in the CDR3. The chain's CDR3 is CASSWTGGFPYEQYF. CDR3 DNA sequence: TGCGCCAGCAGCTGGACAGGGGGATTCCCCTACGAGCAGTACTTC.

The gene calls are TRBV6-5 and TRBJ2-6, with a tentative D call TRBD2 (7 bases). Trimming removed 4 bases at V and 4 bases at J, with 14 bases between. CDR3 size: 16 residues. Germline loops: CDR1 MNHEY, CDR2 SVGAGI. CDR3 protein: CASSSTAGAGANVLTF. CDR3 in DNA: TGTGCCAGCAGTTCGACCGCGGGGGCCGGGGCCAACGTCCTGACTTTC.

This clone was seen a few times. The chain combines TRBV4-1 with TRBJ2-1; either TRBD1 or TRBD2 may fit D (5 bases each). Germline V gene lookup returns CDR1 MGHRA and CDR2 YSYEKL. There are 15 residues in the CDR3. V dropped 0 bases and J dropped 5 bases, with 11 bases sitting between them. CDR3 in amino acids: CASSQDGAGNNEQFF. The CDR3 DNA reads as TGCGCCAGCAGCCAAGATGGGGCCGGGAACAATGAGCAGTTCTTC.

This clone was recorded only once. The chain links TRBV5-6 to TRBJ2-1; TRBD2 matches 8 bases. The ends lost 2 bases at V and 8 bases at J; junction bases unmatched: 9. Germline lookup yields CDR1 SGHDT and CDR2 YYEEEE. This CDR3 comprises 15 residues. The DNA for the CDR3 is TGTGCCAGCAGCTTCGGGGGTAGCGGGGACGATGAGCAGTTCTTC. Translating it yields CASSFGGSGDDEQFF.

This rearrangement joins TRBV28 to TRBJ1-5; D is undetermined. Per the germline V gene, CDR1 is MDHEN and CDR2 is SYDVKM. The CDR3 contains 14 residues. The V gene lost 1 base and the J gene lost 1 base, with 5 bases spanning the gap. CDR3 in amino acids: CASSLLESNQPQHF. CDR3 nucleotides: TGTGCCAGCAGTTTATTAGAGAGCAATCAGCCCCAGCATTTT.

The DNA of the CDR3 is TGCGCCAGCAGCTTCGGCCCGGCTGGAAACACCATATATTTT. This codes for CASSFGPAGNTIYF. This chain uses TRBV5-1 with TRBJ1-3, with D unresolved. Trimming cost V 2 bases and J 2 bases, with 8 bases left between them. CDR3 length: 14 amino acids. Germline loops: CDR1 SGHRS, CDR2 YFSETQ.

This clone occurred a few times. The chain uses TRBV19 and TRBJ1-1; 7 bases are a match to TRBD1. The V gene end was trimmed by 7 bases and the J gene end by 4 bases; junction bases not matched to a gene: 6. CDR3 length equals 13 residues. Germline V CDR1 and CDR2: LNHDA, SQIVND (reference sequence). The CDR3 DNA follows: TGTGCCAGTATCTCAGGGGGGAGCACTGAAGCTTTCTTT. Protein sequence: CASISGGSTEAFF.

The rearrangement links TRBV10-2 to TRBJ2-5; 10 positions match TRBD1. Germline CDR1 WSHSY, CDR2 SAAADI. J was trimmed by 5 bases and V by 6 bases; bases with no gene match: 12. The CDR3 is 16 amino acids. CDR3 residues: CASRDSGTGAGETQYF. CDR3 DNA: TGCGCCAGCAGGGACTCCGGGACAGGGGCCGGGGAGACCCAGTACTTC.

The chain joins TRBV10-3 to TRBJ2-2; D uncertain. The CDR3 contains 12 residues. In germline, CDR1 is ENHRY, CDR2 SYGVKD. V shed 7 bases and J shed 3 bases, with 6 bases lying between them. CDR3 in DNA: TGTGCCATCAATTTGGACACCGGGGAGCTGTTTTTT. As protein: CAINLDTGELFF.

The rearrangement joins TRBV25-1 to TRBJ1-4; 7 positions match TRBD1. The V segment lost 6 bases and the J segment 4 bases; nucleotides outside the gene matches: 8. Germline loops: CDR1 MGHDK, CDR2 SYGVNS. The CDR3 runs to 15 residues. CDR3 amino acids: CASRKGARVNEKLFF. CDR3 nucleotides: TGTGCCAGCAGGAAGGGGGCGCGGGTTAATGAAAAACTGTTTTTT.

The gene calls are TRBV28 and TRBJ2-7; 9 nucleotides agree with TRBD2. This CDR3 has 15 amino acids. Trimming removed 6 bases from V and 3 bases from J; junction bases left unmatched: 9. Germline V gene data show CDR1 as MDHEN and CDR2 as SYDVKM. For the CDR3, the DNA is TGTGCCAGCAGAAAGCTAGCGGGATTTCTCTACGAGCAGTACTTC. It translates to CASRKLAGFLYEQYF.

The rearrangement joins TRBV28 to TRBJ1-1; a weak D match, TRBD1 (6 bases). Germline values: CDR1 MDHEN, CDR2 SYDVKM. V was trimmed by 2 bases and J by 0 bases, leaving 16 bases between them. CDR3 length equals 17 residues. This CDR3 is CASSLKARTDLNTEAFF. CDR3 in DNA: TGTGCCAGCAGTTTAAAAGCACGGACAGATCTGAACACTGAAGCTTTCTTT.

This chain joins TRBV5-1 and TRBJ2-7; TRBD2 matches 9 bases. Trimming took 4 bases from V and 3 from J; bases not matched to a gene: 11. Germline V gives CDR1 SGHRS, CDR2 YFSETQ. This CDR3 comprises 16 residues. The CDR3 region is CASSRRRVAGVYEQYF. The CDR3 DNA sequence: TGCGCCAGCAGCCGGAGGAGGGTAGCGGGAGTCTACGAGCAGTACTTC.

This clone was seen a handful of times. The CDR3 spells CASSPSPSSYNEQFF. The CDR3 region has the DNA TGCGCCAGCAGCCCAAGTCCGAGCTCCTACAATGAGCAGTTCTTC. This rearrangement joins TRBV4-3 to TRBJ2-1, with no clear D. Germline CDR1 and CDR2: LGHNA and YSLEER. This CDR3 spans 15 amino acids. Trimming pared 4 bases from V and 0 bases from J, leaving 10 bases between.

This chain uses TRBV6-7 with TRBJ1-5, with 8 positions matching TRBD1. TRBV6-7 has ORF status, its function being uncertain. With 1 base clipped from V and 0 bases from J, the junction kept 8 bases outside the gene matches. The CDR3 covers 18 residues. Here the CDR3 reads CASSYLTGGPYSNQPQHF. DNA for the CDR3: TGTGCCAGCAGTTACTTAACAGGGGGACCGTATAGCAATCAGCCCCAGCATTTT.

The rearrangement joins TRBV27 to TRBJ2-1; D not resolved. Trimming left V 5 bases short and J 2 bases short, with 7 bases between. Germline-derived CDR1 and CDR2 are MNHEY and SMNVEV (reference sequence). The CDR3 has 13 residues. The CDR3 sequence is CASSLVAYNEQFF. Written as DNA, the CDR3 is TGTGCCAGCAGTCTAGTAGCCTACAATGAGCAGTTCTTC.

The DNA for the CDR3 is TGCGCCAGCAGCGGAGCACTAGCGGGGGACGAATACGAGCAGTACTTC. Protein: CASSGALAGDEYEQYF. The chain employs TRBV5-1 and TRBJ2-7; 11 positions agree with TRBD2. The CDR3 runs to 16 residues. V shed 4 bases, J shed 4 bases, and the junction held 10 bases outside the gene matches. Germline CDR1 and CDR2: SGHRS and YFSETQ. The full variable domain, rest sourced from reference TRBV5-1 and TRBJ2-7, is KAGVTQTPRYLIKTRGQQVTLSCSPISGHRSVSWYQQTPGQGLQFLFEYFSETQRNKGNFPGRFSGRQFSNSRSEMNVSTLELGDSALYLCASSGALAGDEYEQYFGPGTRLTVT.